This T cell receptor (beta chain) was obtained from a study of T-cell reconstitution after alpha-beta-depleted transplantation in children. Unique molecular identifiers tagged the TCRbeta library. TCRdb called the PCR reads again in MiXCR, with one record for every CDR3 protein. The table has about 200,000 distinct CDR3 sequences, about 15% seen once. In its sample, this clonotype was seen many times. The input for sequencing was PBMCs from the stem cell graft donor, taken from the stem cell graft. The clonotype originates from a human donor who donated a stem cell graft to a child with acute lymphoblastic leukemia.

In DNA form, the CDR3 reads TGCGCCAGCAGCCCCCTTTTTTCTGGGGCCAACGTCCTGACTTTC. It codes for CASSPLFSGANVLTF. The chain uses TRBV5-1 and TRBJ2-6; D not certain. The CDR3 covers 15 residues. Germline V gene sequence: CDR1 SGHRS, CDR2 YFSETQ. Trimming took off 4 bases at V and 1 base at J, with 9 bases between the two ends.